This T cell receptor (beta chain) originates from a study of blood T cell repertoires in COVID-19. The overall study: Both acute and convalescent COVID-19 samples were obtained from the United States, Italy and Spain. T cells, B-cell-depleted T cells, or PBMCs provided the cDNA or gDNA that served as material.

There are 14 residues in the CDR3. Per germline, CDR1 ENHRY and CDR2 SYGVKD. The germline V and J ends were trimmed by 5 bases and 3 bases, with 13 bases remaining between them. Per the original data handling: Reference gene primers were amplified, and this amplification served to estimate nucleated cell counts. Repertoires were generated with immunoSEQ multiplex PCR, while TCRdb's copy carries only in-frame clones and drops some. The DNA was the basis for D and trimming; V, J and clone size are from that table. The data contain about 160,000 clones, 65% to 80% of them seen just once; the ten biggest clones take up roughly 8.6%.

The receptor comes from a man aged 60 to 69 with acute or convalescent COVID-19. Sequencing was carried out using peripheral blood. V is TRBV10-3 and J is TRBJ1-2; no reliable D call. The CDR3 DNA follows: TGTGCCATCAGTAGCATCGGGCGGGACTATGGCTACACCTTC. Amino acid sequence: CAISSIGRDYGYTF.